The rows below give T cell receptor beta chains drawn from one sample of a study of regulatory T cells in long-lasting Graves disease. TCRdb processed the multiplex PCR reads anew with MiXCR; each CDR3 protein has one entry. The sample includes 310,000 or so distinct CDR3 sequences, around 20% of them seen just once. This material consisted of peripheral blood mononuclear cells (PBMCs), taken when the disease was refractory, from a patient treated with antithyroid drugs. Receptors were obtained from a female donor with Graves disease. Each CDR3 is given with its conserved first and last residue. A D gene is named only where the DNA matches it firmly. The size field is filled for only some rows; it gives once, few, many or a size class.

D	size	J	V	CDR3	DNA
TRBD2	many	TRBJ2-7	TRBV9	CASSTLAGGEQYF	TGTGCCAGCAGCACACTAGCGGGAGGCGAGCAGTACTTC
-	many	TRBJ2-7	TRBV7-8	CASSRTDPYEQYF	TGTGCCAGCAGCAGGACTGACCCCTACGAGCAGTACTTC
-	-	TRBJ2-3	TRBV13	CASSPRGTDTQYF	TGTGCCAGCAGCCCTCGGGGGACAGATACGCAGTATTTT
-	few	TRBJ1-6	TRBV20-1	CSAQGLNSYNSPLHF	TGCAGTGCCCAGGGACTGAACTCCTATAATTCACCCCTCCACTTT
-	few	TRBJ1-6	TRBV19	CASSPQLGSPLHF	TGTGCCAGTAGTCCGCAGTTAGGATCACCCCTCCACTTT
-	few	TRBJ2-7	TRBV6-5	CASSYFIDLEQYF	TGTGCCAGCAGTTACTTTATCGACTTGGAGCAGTACTTC
TRBD1	few	TRBJ2-7	TRBV7-2	CASSQVQGVYSYEQYF	TGTGCCAGCAGTCAAGTACAGGGGGTATACTCCTACGAGCAGTACTTC
TRBD1	-	TRBJ1-2	TRBV25-1	CASGEGAGGYTF	TGTGCCAGCGGAGAGGGGGCGGGTGGCTACACCTTC
-	few	TRBJ2-2	TRBV7-9	CASSSRTGTELTGELFF	TGTGCCAGCAGCTCTCGTACCGGGACCGAATTAACCGGGGAGCTGTTTTTT
-	many	TRBJ2-7	TRBV11-2	CASSWDGPYEQYF	TGTGCCAGCAGCTGGGACGGACCCTACGAGCAGTACTTC
-	-	TRBJ2-6	TRBV5-4	CASSFKTASSSGANVLTF	TGTGCCAGCAGCTTTAAGACTGCCTCCAGCTCTGGGGCCAACGTCCTGACTTTC
TRBD1	-	TRBJ2-7	TRBV5-1	CASSLRDRTRAYEQYF	TGCGCCAGCAGCTTGAGGGACAGGACCCGAGCCTACGAGCAGTACTTC